This TCR beta chain was obtained from a study of T cells after yellow fever vaccination. Findings and limits, study-wide: One caveat is that FACS-sorted repertoires could contain abundant clonotypes contaminating from the bulk population.

TCRdb reprocessed the 5' RACE reads with MiXCR, giving one entry per CDR3 protein. The table shows 70,000 or so distinct CDR3 sequences, with under 6.5% occurring only once. The germline V gene has CDR1 LGHDT and CDR2 YNNKEL (reference sequence). The V and J ends lost 1 base and 2 bases respectively, with 13 bases between them. The CDR3 has 16 residues. This clonotype has ten or more counts. Its matching antigen is unknown. This receptor was identified in a man aged 18 to 35 who received the YFV17D yellow fever vaccine. The V call is TRBV3-1, the J call TRBJ2-3; possible D gene TRBD1, 6 bases. The sample here was CD4+ T cells sorted from PBMCs, taken around 16 days after the first yellow fever vaccination. In nucleotides, the CDR3 is TGTGCCAGCAGCCAAGGGCAGGGGTCACCCACAGATACGCAGTATTTT. Amino acid sequence: CASSQGQGSPTDTQYF.